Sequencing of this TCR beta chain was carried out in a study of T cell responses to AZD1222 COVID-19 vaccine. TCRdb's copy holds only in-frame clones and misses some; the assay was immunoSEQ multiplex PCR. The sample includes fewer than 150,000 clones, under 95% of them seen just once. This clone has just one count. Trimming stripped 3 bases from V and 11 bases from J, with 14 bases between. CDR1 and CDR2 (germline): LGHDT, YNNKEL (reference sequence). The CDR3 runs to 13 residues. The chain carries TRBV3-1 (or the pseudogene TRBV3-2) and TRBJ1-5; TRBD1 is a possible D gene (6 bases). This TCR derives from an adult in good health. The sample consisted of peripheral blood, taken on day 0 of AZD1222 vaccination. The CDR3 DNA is TGTGCCAGCAGCCAGTCAGGGGCCCTATCCCAGCATTTT. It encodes CASSQSGALSQHF.